A selection of T cell receptor beta chains follows, all from one sample in a study of T cells expressing NK-cell markers. TCRdb reworked the 5' RACE reads into one entry per CDR3 protein, no DNA. The sample has over 150,000 distinct CDR3 sequences. The material sequenced was blood T cells: a sorted CD56 or NKG2C T cell subset, CD4+ or CD8+ T cells, or bulk PBMC T cells (not recorded which). The receptors come from a woman in her forties or fifties in good health. The CDR3 runs from the conserved cysteine through the conserved F or W.

CASSQVLAGGPDNEQFF	TRBV4-1	TRBJ2-1
CASSLGAGTANTGELFF	TRBV7-7	TRBJ2-2
CASTRSGSGALYEQYF	TRBV3-1	TRBJ2-7
CSARAVGGAQYF	TRBV20-1	TRBJ2-3
CASSETGTDTQYF	TRBV10-1	TRBJ2-3
CASSSDRDRGGEQYF	TRBV11-3	TRBJ2-7
CASGYLNSYEQYF	TRBV2	TRBJ2-7
CASSEDLASYEQYF	TRBV2	TRBJ2-7
CASSLALGGYEQYF	TRBV13	TRBJ2-7
CASSQGERAGTEAFF	TRBV4-1	TRBJ1-1
CASSQISGRETQYF	TRBV3-1	TRBJ2-5
CSVESGSGGNTIYF	TRBV29-1	TRBJ1-3
CAISGTSGSLYEQFF	TRBV10-3	TRBJ2-1
CSARDLDGGSSYNEQFF	TRBV20-1	TRBJ2-1
CASSLSGGVTEAFF	TRBV5-6	TRBJ1-1
CASSEEGVNRNEQFF	TRBV2	TRBJ2-1
CAKTPSRGCYNEQFF	TRBV23-1	TRBJ2-1